The 24 T cell receptor beta chains presented below share a single source sample, sequenced in a study of blood T cells in healthy people across ages. Primed by a sample-barcoded 5' primer and a J-beta primer mix, a second PCR proceeded for about 6 to 11 cycles. One entry per CDR3 protein results from TCRdb running MiXCR on the 5' RACE reads. The sample carries roughly 800,000 distinct CDR3 sequences, roughly 60% recorded once. The sample taken for sequencing was blood. Receptor source: a man aged 25-40 years in good health.

This clonotype was recorded a few times. The rearrangement links TRBV13 to TRBJ2-7, with a weak D call TRBD2 (5 bases). This CDR3 has 13 amino acids. From germline, CDR1 is PRHDT and CDR2 FYEKMQ (reference sequence). The V end was cut by 0 bases, the J end by 12 bases, with 15 bases between. This CDR3 is CASSLGLFGGRYF. As DNA, the CDR3 is TGTGCCAGCAGCTTAGGCCTATTCGGAGGACGGTACTTC.

This clonotype was observed a few times. This chain joins TRBV20-1 and TRBJ2-7; maybe TRBD2 (7 bases). Germline V gene lookup returns CDR1 DFQATT and CDR2 SNEGSKA (reference sequence). The CDR3 contains 14 residues. V dropped 1 base and J dropped 3 bases, with 13 bases sitting between them. In DNA, the CDR3 is TGCAGTGCTAGAGGGGGGAGGGGGAACTACGAGCAGTACTTC. Translated: CSARGGRGNYEQYF.

The chain uses TRBV5-1 and TRBJ1-6; maybe TRBD1 (5 bases). The germline gives CDR1 SGHRS, CDR2 YFSETQ. CDR3 size: 18 residues. The V end lost 1 base, the J end lost 9 bases, and 23 bases lay between the germline ends. CDR3 coding DNA: TGCGCCAGCAGCTTGAGTGTAGGGCAGGGATCCCGGCGTTCACCCCTCCACTTT. Translated, it gives CASSLSVGQGSRRSPLHF.

Only a few counts were recorded for this clonotype. The J gene is TRBJ2-5, the V gene TRBV20-1; 7 positions match TRBD2. Germline lookup yields CDR1 DFQATT and CDR2 SNEGSKA (reference sequence). V lost 2 bases to trimming and J lost 1 base; unmatched junction nucleotides: 7. The CDR3 runs to 15 residues. As DNA, the CDR3 is TGCAGTGCTAGAAAGGCTAGCGGACTCCAAGAGACCCAGTACTTC. Translation: CSARKASGLQETQYF.

CDR3 nucleotides: TGTGCCAGCAACGGGGCCCTCCCGAGGGAGACCCAGTACTTC. As protein: CASNGALPRETQYF. The chain joins TRBV6-1 to TRBJ2-7, with D perhaps matching TRBD1 or TRBD2 (5 bases each). The DNA end is a closer match to TRBJ2-5, so the J assignment may be wrong. CDR3 length: 14 amino acids. Germline values: CDR1 MNHNS, CDR2 SASEGT.

In the case of this clonotype: One junction end disagrees with the germline gene, perhaps due to a read error. V and J are TRBV6-2 or TRBV6-3 and TRBJ2-1, with 11 bases aligning to TRBD1. CDR3 size: 15 residues. CDR1 is MNHEY and CDR2 is SVGEGT in the germline V gene. The CDR3 sequence: CAGRPRDRGRNEQFF. CDR3 sequence (DNA): TGTGCCGGCAGACCTCGGGACAGGGGGAGAAATGAGCAGTTCTTC.

The gene calls are TRBV4-2 and TRBJ2-5, with 7 bases lining up with TRBD2. Looked up from germline, CDR1 is LGHNA and CDR2 is YNFKEQ. There are 15 residues in the CDR3. Trimming took 1 base from V and 4 from J; bases not matched to a gene: 6. CDR3 in amino acids: CASSQAAGLGETQYF. The CDR3 bases are TGTGCCAGCAGCCAAGCAGCGGGGCTAGGAGAGACCCAGTACTTC.

Turning to this clonotype: Compared with germline, one end of the junction differs, possibly owing to a read error. The chain has TRBV7-9 and TRBJ2-7; D might be TRBD2 (6 bases). CDR3 size: 15 residues. Germline values: CDR1 SEHNR, CDR2 FQNEAQ (reference sequence). CDR3 sequence: CAGSPSLGGMPEQYF. The CDR3 nucleotides read TGTGCCGGCAGCCCGAGCCTGGGCGGGATGCCCGAGCAGTACTTC. The full variable domain, rest sourced from reference TRBV7-9 and TRBJ2-7, is DTGVSQNPRHKITKRGQNVTFRCDPISEHNRLYWYRQTLGQGPEFLTYFQNEAQLEKSRLLSDRFSAERPKGSFSTLEIQRTEQGDSAMYLCAGSPSLGGMPEQYFGPGTRLTVT.

This rearrangement joins TRBV10-2 to TRBJ2-1, with D maybe TRBD2 (6 bases). Germline CDR1 reads WSHSY; CDR2 reads SAAADI. There are 14 residues in the CDR3. The germline V and J ends were trimmed by 7 bases and 5 bases, with 15 bases remaining between them. This CDR3 is CASTVGGTNNEQFF. CDR3 in DNA: TGCGCCAGCACCGTGGGGGGTACCAACAATGAGCAGTTCTTC.

This rearrangement joins TRBV15 to TRBJ2-7; maybe TRBD2 (5 bases). Germline CDR1 LNHNV, CDR2 YYDKDF (reference sequence). V gave up 5 bases and J gave up 1 base, with 24 bases separating them. The CDR3 extends over 18 amino acids. CDR3: CATSPTLGQIGGSYEQYF. The DNA of the CDR3 is TGTGCCACCAGCCCTACCTTGGGCCAGATAGGAGGTTCCTACGAGCAGTACTTC.

The chain links TRBV28 to TRBJ2-1; 10 bases match TRBD2. Losses at the gene ends were 4 bases for V and 7 bases for J; bases not matched to a gene: 7. The CDR3 is 15 residues long. Per the germline V gene, CDR1 is MDHEN and CDR2 is SYDVKM. CDR3 DNA: TGTGCCAGCAGTTCCCAGGGGACTAGCGAGAATGAGCAGTTCTTC. It is translated as CASSSQGTSENEQFF.

The rearrangement joins TRBV20-1 to TRBJ2-1, with 10 bases aligning to TRBD1. CDR3 length: 15 amino acids. Germline trimming cut 1 base from V and 13 bases from J; bases unmatched to any gene: 13. In germline, CDR1 is DFQATT, CDR2 SNEGSKA (reference sequence). CDR3 sequence: CSARATGGRRETQFF. The CDR3 DNA follows: TGCAGTGCTAGAGCGACAGGGGGCAGGAGGGAGACCCAGTTCTTC.

V gene TRBV11-1 combines with J gene TRBJ2-1; 7 bases match TRBD1. CDR1 is SGHAT, CDR2 FQDESV, per germline (reference sequence). This CDR3 region has 15 residues. The V segment lost 0 bases and the J segment 9 bases; nucleotides outside the gene matches: 8. The CDR3 sequence is CASSLAATGFAEQFF. CDR3 sequence (DNA): TGTGCCAGCAGCTTAGCCGCGACAGGGTTTGCTGAGCAGTTCTTC.

This clonotype came up a few times. The chain combines TRBV7-3 with TRBJ2-6; D remains ambiguous. The CDR3 spans 17 residues. In germline, CDR1 is SGHTA, CDR2 FQGTGA. Trimming left V 1 base short and J 4 bases short, with 14 bases between. The CDR3: CASSLKGGLLGANVLTF. CDR3 DNA: TGTGCCAGCAGCTTAAAGGGTGGGCTACTCGGGGCCAACGTCCTGACTTTC.

The genes are TRBV6-5 and TRBJ2-2; TRBD2 agrees at 9 bases. The germline CDR1 and CDR2 sequences are MNHEY and SVGAGI. The V segment lost 0 bases and the J segment 7 bases; nucleotides outside the gene matches: 15. This CDR3 is built from 19 residues. This CDR3 reads CASSYSISWFSGSFGELFF. DNA for the CDR3: TGTGCCAGCAGTTACTCGATCTCTTGGTTTAGCGGGAGTTTCGGGGAGCTGTTTTTT.

This clonotype was seen once. The chain's CDR3 is CSVEDSGTSGANVLTF. CDR3 sequence (DNA): TGCAGCGTTGAAGATTCGGGGACTTCTGGGGCCAACGTCCTGACTTTC. The genes are TRBV29-1 and TRBJ2-6; D may be TRBD2 (6 bases). The CDR3 runs 16 residues. V gave up 0 bases and J gave up 1 base, with 10 bases separating them. Germline CDR1 and CDR2: SQVTM and ANQGSEA.

The chain links TRBV20-1 to TRBJ1-5; TRBD1 matches 7 bases. The CDR3 extends over 14 amino acids. Germline V CDR1 and CDR2: DFQATT, SNEGSKA (reference sequence). J was trimmed by 4 bases and V by 5 bases; bases with no gene match: 8. CDR3: CSALPGQLNQPQHF. CDR3 nucleotides: TGCAGTGCTCTCCCGGGACAGTTGAATCAGCCCCAGCATTTT.

The chain recombines TRBV20-1 with TRBJ2-4; D perhaps matches TRBD2 (5 bases). The DNA matches TRBJ2-5 better at its end, which makes the J call doubtful. The CDR3 is 14 residues long. Germline V CDR1 and CDR2: DFQATT, SNEGSKA (reference sequence). The CDR3 protein is CSANGEILKETQYF. DNA for the CDR3: TGCAGTGCTAACGGGGAGATCCTTAAAGAGACCCAGTACTTC.

The chain has TRBV30 and TRBJ2-7, with a possible D match to TRBD1 (6 bases). This CDR3 has 12 residues. The germline gives CDR1 GTSNPN, CDR2 SVGIG (reference sequence). Trimming removed 3 bases from V and 3 bases from J, with 9 bases in between. The CDR3 spells CAWRLQGYEQYF. The CDR3 coding sequence is TGTGCCTGGAGATTACAGGGCTACGAGCAGTACTTC.

The genes are TRBV7-2 and TRBJ2-1; D is undetermined. Germline V lookup: CDR1 SGHTA, CDR2 FQGNSA. The V end lost 5 bases, the J end lost 0 bases, and 17 bases lay between the germline ends. The CDR3 sequence is 17 residues long. CDR3 amino acids: CASSALAAWRSYNEQFF. DNA of the CDR3: TGTGCCAGCAGCGCCTTAGCTGCTTGGCGCTCCTACAATGAGCAGTTCTTC. The variable domain in full, with the rest retrieved from reference TRBV7-2 and TRBJ2-1, is GAGVSQSPSNKVTEKGKDVELRCDPISGHTALYWYRQSLGQGLEFLIYFQGNSAPDKSGLPSDRFSAERTGGSVSTLTIQRTQQEDSAVYLCASSALAAWRSYNEQFFGPGTRLTVL.

V and J are TRBV27 and TRBJ1-2; D call uncertain. The CDR3 covers 13 residues. V was shortened by 2 bases and J by 6 bases, with 10 bases between the two germline ends. CDR1 MNHEY and CDR2 SMNVEV come from the germline V gene (reference sequence). DNA for the CDR3: TGTGCCAGCAGTTTAAGAGCCGGGGATGGCTACACCTTC. Protein sequence: CASSLRAGDGYTF.

This rearrangement joins TRBV6-6 to TRBJ2-7; tentative D call: TRBD1 (5 bases). The J call may be faulty, since TRBJ2-5 better matches the DNA end. The CDR3 spans 12 residues. Germline V CDR1 and CDR2: MNHNY, SVGAGI (reference sequence). The CDR3: CASSGAVETQYF. For the CDR3, the DNA is TGTGCCAGCAGTGGGGCAGTAGAGACCCAGTACTTC.

The chain uses TRBV6-1 and TRBJ1-2, with a weak D call TRBD1 (5 bases). Per germline, CDR1 MNHNS and CDR2 SASEGT. This CDR3 has 14 residues. V shed 7 bases and J shed 1 base, with 13 bases lying between them. The CDR3 nucleotides read TGTGCCAGCACCGAGGGACCACTTAACTATGGCTACACCTTC. It is translated as CASTEGPLNYGYTF.

The chain uses TRBV5-5 and TRBJ2-1; D assignment may be TRBD1 or TRBD2 (5 bases each). Trimming pared 1 base from V and 10 bases from J, leaving 12 bases between. The CDR3 has 13 residues. The germline CDR1 and CDR2 sequences are SGHKS and YYEKEE (reference sequence). The CDR3 DNA reads as TGTGCCAGCAGCTTGCAGGGAGCCTACGAGCAGTTCTTC. This encodes CASSLQGAYEQFF.